This T cell receptor (beta chain) was profiled in a study of OX40 agonist ivuxolimab in advanced cancers. Study in general: The dose-escalation cohort was around 83% male, with a mean age of around 60 years, ranging roughly 23 to 90. One hepatocellular carcinoma and a couple of cutaneous melanoma patients partially responded. Regarding the study as a whole: Individuals who were partial responders at 0.1-3.0 mg/kg had clonal expansion that ranked among the lowest. Clonal expansion was seen in CD4+ and CD8+ blood T cells by week 6 at 0.1 to 3.0 mg/kg.

Only in-frame clones appear in the TCRdb table, and some are missing; sequencing was by immunoSEQ multiplex PCR. Here the sample spans approximately 76,000 clones, about 93% being singletons. The CDR3 sequence is 15 residues long. V was cut by 3 bases and J by 4 bases, with 15 bases left in between. The V gene's germline CDR1 is SGDLS and CDR2 YYNGEE. This clone was observed once. Its specificity is unknown. The input for sequencing was CD4+ or CD8+ T cells sorted from blood, taken in a trial of the OX40 agonist ivuxolimab. The genes are TRBV9 and TRBJ2-3; the D gene could be TRBD1 or TRBD2 (5 bases each). The receptor was isolated from an adult with an advanced solid tumor such as melanoma, head and neck, liver or kidney cancer. CDR3 amino acids: CASSATGTFADTQYF. CDR3 DNA sequence: TGTGCCAGCAGCGCTACCGGGACCTTCGCAGATACGCAGTATTTT. The entire variable domain, with the rest obtained from reference TRBV9 and TRBJ2-3, is as follows: DSGVTQTPKHLITATGQRVTLRCSPRSGDLSVYWYQQSLDQGLQFLIQYYNGEERAKGNILERFSAQQFPDLHSELNLSSLELGDSALYFCASSATGTFADTQYFGPGTRLTVL.